Sequencing of this T cell receptor (beta chain) was carried out in a study of identical twins. Findings and caveats of the study: Instead of following the same donors, the conclusions were based on cross-sectional statistical analysis. In beta out-of-frame sequences, the excess sharing between twins was weaker.

The germline gives CDR1 SGDLS, CDR2 YYNGEE. There are 13 residues in the CDR3. The germline V and J ends were trimmed by 0 bases and 7 bases, with 10 bases remaining between them. Healthy Caucasians, and only they, were the donors. The table lists this clonotype with many counts. Its antigen is unknown. Template switching (which added a universal primer site) was used, and cDNA carried unique molecular identifiers. One entry per CDR3 protein results from TCRdb running MiXCR on the 5' RACE reads. Here the sample spans some 1,700,000 distinct CDR3 sequences, about 31% being singletons. The clonotype comes from a newborn girl in good health. Sample: cord blood. V is TRBV9 and J is TRBJ1-2; D not resolved. The CDR3 nucleotides are TGTGCCAGCAGCGTAGGTAGAGGGAGTGGCTACACCTTC. Translating gives CASSVGRGSGYTF.